This entry describes one T cell receptor beta chain. This record belongs to a study of blood T cell repertoires in COVID-19. Study information: The analysed material was cDNA or gDNA that came from T cells, B-cell-depleted T cells, or PBMCs.

The protocol was immunoSEQ multiplex PCR, while the TCRdb copy is restricted to in-frame clones and leaves out a portion. The table lists fewer than 250,000 clones, around 90% of them singletons. This CDR3 has 13 amino acids. Unmatched junction bases numbered 5, after V lost 6 bases and J lost 3 bases. The germline gives CDR1 MNHNY, CDR2 SVGAGI (reference sequence). This receptor was obtained from a man aged 30 to 45 with COVID-19, enrolled during active disease. The specimen sequenced was peripheral blood. This sequence joins TRBV6-6 and TRBJ2-7; 7 bases are shared with TRBD1. Here the CDR3 reads CASRSQGNYEQYF. The CDR3 region has the DNA TGTGCCAGCAGGTCACAGGGGAACTACGAGCAGTACTTC.